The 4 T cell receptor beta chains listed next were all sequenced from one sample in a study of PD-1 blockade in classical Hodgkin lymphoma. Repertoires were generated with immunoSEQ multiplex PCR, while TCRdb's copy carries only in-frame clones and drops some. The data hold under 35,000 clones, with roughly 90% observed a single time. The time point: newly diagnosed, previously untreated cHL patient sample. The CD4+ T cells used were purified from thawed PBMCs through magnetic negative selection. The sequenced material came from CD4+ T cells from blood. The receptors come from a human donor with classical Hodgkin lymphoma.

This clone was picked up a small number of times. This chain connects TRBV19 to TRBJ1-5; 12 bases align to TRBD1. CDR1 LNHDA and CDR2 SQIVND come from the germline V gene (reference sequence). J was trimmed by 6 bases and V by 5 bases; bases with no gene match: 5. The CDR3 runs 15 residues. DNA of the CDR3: TGTGCCAGTAGTCGGGACAGGGGGCGTAGTCAGCCCCAGCATTTT. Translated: CASSRDRGRSQPQHF.

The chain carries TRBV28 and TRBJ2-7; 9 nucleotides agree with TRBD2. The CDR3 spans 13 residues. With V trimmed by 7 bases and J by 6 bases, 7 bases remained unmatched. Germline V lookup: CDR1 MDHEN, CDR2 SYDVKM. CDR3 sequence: CASIFSGSREQYF. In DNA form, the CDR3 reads TGTGCCAGCATATTTAGCGGGAGTCGCGAGCAGTACTTC.

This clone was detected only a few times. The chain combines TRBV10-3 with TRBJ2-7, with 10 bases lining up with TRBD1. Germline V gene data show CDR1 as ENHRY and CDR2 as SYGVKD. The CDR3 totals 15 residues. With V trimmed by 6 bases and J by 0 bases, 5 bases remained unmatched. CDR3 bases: TGTGCCATCAGCATAGGGACAGGGGACTCCTACGAGCAGTACTTC. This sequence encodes CAISIGTGDSYEQYF.

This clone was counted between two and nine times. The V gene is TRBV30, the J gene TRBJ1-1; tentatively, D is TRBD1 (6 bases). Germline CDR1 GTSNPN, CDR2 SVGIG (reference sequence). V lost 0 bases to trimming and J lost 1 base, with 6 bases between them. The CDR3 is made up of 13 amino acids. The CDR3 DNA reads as TGTGCCTGGAGTGTACAGGGGAACACTGAAGCTTTCTTT. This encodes CAWSVQGNTEAFF.